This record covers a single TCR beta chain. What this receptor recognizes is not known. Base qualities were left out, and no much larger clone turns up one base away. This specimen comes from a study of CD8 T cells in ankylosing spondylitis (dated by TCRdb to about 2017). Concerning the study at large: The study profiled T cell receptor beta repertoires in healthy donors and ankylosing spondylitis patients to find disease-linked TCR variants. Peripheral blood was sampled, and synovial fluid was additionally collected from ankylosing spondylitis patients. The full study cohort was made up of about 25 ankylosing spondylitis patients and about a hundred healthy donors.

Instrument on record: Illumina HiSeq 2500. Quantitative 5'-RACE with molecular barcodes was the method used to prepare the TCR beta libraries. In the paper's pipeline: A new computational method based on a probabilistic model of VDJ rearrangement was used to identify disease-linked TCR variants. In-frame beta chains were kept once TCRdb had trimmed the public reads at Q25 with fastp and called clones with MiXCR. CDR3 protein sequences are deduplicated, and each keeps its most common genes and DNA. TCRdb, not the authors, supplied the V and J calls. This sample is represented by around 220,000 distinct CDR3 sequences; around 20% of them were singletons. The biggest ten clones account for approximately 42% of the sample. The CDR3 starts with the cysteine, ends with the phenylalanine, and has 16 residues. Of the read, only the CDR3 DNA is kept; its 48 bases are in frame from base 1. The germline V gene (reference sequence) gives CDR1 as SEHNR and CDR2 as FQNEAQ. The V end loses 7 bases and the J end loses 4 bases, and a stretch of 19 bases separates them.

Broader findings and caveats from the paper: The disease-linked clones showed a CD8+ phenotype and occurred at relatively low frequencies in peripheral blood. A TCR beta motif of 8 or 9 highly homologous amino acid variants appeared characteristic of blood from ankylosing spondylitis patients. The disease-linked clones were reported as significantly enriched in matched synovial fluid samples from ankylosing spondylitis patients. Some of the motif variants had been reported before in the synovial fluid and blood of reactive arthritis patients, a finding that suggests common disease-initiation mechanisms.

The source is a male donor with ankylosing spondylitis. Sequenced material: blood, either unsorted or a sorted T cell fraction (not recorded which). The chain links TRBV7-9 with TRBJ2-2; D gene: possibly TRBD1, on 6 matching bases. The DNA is TGTGCCAGCACCTCCACCAGGGGCGTCACCACCGGGGAGCTGTTTTTT. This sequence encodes CASTSTRGVTTGELFF.